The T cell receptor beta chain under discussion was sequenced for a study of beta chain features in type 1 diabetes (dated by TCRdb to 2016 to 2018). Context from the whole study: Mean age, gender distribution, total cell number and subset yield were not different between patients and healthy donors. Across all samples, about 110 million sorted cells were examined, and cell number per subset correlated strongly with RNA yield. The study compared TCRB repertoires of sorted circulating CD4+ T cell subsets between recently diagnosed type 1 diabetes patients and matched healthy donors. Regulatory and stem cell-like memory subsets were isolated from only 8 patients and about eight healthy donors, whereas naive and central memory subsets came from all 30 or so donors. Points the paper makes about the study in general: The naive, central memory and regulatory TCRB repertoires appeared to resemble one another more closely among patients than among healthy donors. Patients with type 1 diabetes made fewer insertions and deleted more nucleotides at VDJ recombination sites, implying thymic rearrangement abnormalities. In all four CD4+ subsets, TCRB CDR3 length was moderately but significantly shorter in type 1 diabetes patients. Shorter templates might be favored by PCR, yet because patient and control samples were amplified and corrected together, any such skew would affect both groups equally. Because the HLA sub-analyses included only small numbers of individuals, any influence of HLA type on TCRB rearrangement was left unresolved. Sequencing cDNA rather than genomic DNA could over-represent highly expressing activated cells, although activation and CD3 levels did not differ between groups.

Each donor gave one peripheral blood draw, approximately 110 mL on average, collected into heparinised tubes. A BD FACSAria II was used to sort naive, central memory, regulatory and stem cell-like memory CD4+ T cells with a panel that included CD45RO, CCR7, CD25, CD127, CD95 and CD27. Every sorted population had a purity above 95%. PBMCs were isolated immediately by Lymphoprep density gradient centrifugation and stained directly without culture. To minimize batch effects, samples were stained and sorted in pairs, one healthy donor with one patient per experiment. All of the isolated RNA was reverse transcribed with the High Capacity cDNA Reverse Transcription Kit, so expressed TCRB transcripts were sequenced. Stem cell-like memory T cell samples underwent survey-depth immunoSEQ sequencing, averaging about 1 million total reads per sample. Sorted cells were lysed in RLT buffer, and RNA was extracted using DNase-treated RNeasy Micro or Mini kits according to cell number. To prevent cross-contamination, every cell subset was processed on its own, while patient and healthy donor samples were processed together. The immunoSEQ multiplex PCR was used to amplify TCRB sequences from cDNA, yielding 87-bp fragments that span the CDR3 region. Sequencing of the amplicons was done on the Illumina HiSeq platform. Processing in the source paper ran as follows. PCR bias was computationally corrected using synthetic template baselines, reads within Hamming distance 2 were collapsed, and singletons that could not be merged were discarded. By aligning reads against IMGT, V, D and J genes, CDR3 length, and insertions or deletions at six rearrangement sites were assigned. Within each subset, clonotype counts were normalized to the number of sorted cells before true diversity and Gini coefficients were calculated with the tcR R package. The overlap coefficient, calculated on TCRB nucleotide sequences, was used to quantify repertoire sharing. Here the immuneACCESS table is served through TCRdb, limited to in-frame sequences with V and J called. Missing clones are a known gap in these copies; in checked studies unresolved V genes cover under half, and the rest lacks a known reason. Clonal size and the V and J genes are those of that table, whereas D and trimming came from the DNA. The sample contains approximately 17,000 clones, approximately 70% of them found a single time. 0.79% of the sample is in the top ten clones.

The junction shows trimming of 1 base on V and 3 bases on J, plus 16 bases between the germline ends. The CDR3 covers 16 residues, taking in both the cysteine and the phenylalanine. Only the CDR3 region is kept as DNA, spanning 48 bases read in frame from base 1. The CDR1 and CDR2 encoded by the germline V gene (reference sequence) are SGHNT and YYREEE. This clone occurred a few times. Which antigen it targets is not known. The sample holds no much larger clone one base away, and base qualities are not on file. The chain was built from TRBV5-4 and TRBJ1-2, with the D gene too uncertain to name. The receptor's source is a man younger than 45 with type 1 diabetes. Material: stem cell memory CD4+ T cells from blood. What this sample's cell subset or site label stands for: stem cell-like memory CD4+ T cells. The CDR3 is CASSLRGAVPHYGYTF. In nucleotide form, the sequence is TGTGCCAGCAGCTTGAGAGGAGCAGTGCCCCACTATGGCTACACCTTC.